Included here is one T cell receptor beta chain sequence, with context. The clone's antigen remains unknown. Base qualities are not recorded, but no much larger clone differs from it by a single base. The data originate from a study of beta chain features in type 1 diabetes (dated by TCRdb to the late 2010s). Broadly, across the study: No differences in mean age, gender distribution, total cell number or subset yield were found between patients and healthy donors. A total of around 110,000,000 sorted cells were examined across all samples, and a strong correlation was observed between cell number per subset and RNA yield. In the study, recently diagnosed type 1 diabetes patients and matched healthy donors were compared on the TCRB repertoires of their sorted circulating CD4+ T cell subsets. Regulatory and stem cell-like memory subsets were isolated from only 8 patients and about 8 healthy donors, whereas naive and central memory subsets came from all 30 or so donors. General study outcomes and caveats: Patients with type 1 diabetes made fewer insertions and deleted more nucleotides at VDJ recombination sites, implying thymic rearrangement abnormalities. Naive, central memory and regulatory TCRB repertoires appeared to be more similar among patients than among healthy donors. Because cDNA was sequenced instead of genomic DNA, highly expressing activated cells could be over-represented, though the groups showed no difference in activation or CD3 levels. Because the HLA sub-analyses included only small numbers of individuals, any influence of HLA type on TCRB rearrangement was left unresolved. PCR may preferentially amplify shorter templates, but because patient and control samples were amplified and corrected together, any resulting skew would affect both groups equally. A moderate but significant shortening of TCRB CDR3 length was observed in type 1 diabetes patients in all four CD4+ subsets.

A single peripheral blood draw of 95 to 150 mL on average was collected from each donor into heparinised tubes. A BD FACSAria II was used to sort naive, central memory, regulatory and stem cell-like memory CD4+ T cells with a panel that included CD45RO, CCR7, CD25, CD127, CD95 and CD27. Every sorted population had a purity above 95%. Right away, PBMCs were isolated by Lymphoprep density gradient centrifugation and were stained directly, with no culture step. To minimize batch effects, samples were stained and sorted in pairs, one healthy donor with one patient per experiment. All of the isolated RNA was reverse transcribed with the High Capacity cDNA Reverse Transcription Kit, so expressed TCRB transcripts were sequenced. Deep immunoSEQ sequencing was performed on naive, central memory and regulatory T cell samples, with an average of around 3.4 million total reads per sample. After sorted cells were lysed in RLT buffer, RNA was extracted with DNase-treated RNeasy Micro or Mini kits, with the choice depending on cell number. To prevent cross-contamination, every cell subset was processed on its own, while patient and healthy donor samples were processed together. The immunoSEQ multiplex PCR was used to amplify TCRB sequences from cDNA, yielding 87-bp fragments that span the CDR3 region. Amplicons were sequenced on the Illumina HiSeq platform. Per the authors' processing: Synthetic template baselines were used to correct PCR bias computationally, reads within Hamming distance 2 were collapsed, and singletons that could not be merged were discarded. Reads were aligned to IMGT to assign V, D and J genes, CDR3 length, and insertions or deletions at six rearrangement sites. Within each subset, clonotype counts were normalized to sorted cell number, after which true diversity and Gini coefficients were computed with the tcR R package. Repertoire sharing was quantified using the overlap coefficient calculated on TCRB nucleotide sequences. TCRdb retrieved this table from immuneACCESS and kept in-frame rearrangements only. Not all clones are present; in checked studies, unresolved V genes account for under half, and no reason is known for the remainder. V and J calls and clone size are as listed in that table; D and trimming were resolved from the DNA. The sample includes around 140,000 clones, with about 9.1% observed a single time. The ten largest clones take up around 0.65% of the sample.

Including cysteine and phenylalanine, the CDR3 has 17 amino acids. Here the CDR3 DNA is all that survives: 51 bases in frame from base 1. The chain uses TRBV21-1 and TRBJ1-4; the tabulated D call, TRBD1, remains unverified against the DNA. TRBV21-1 is described as a pseudogene. The sequence came from a woman aged 40 to 55 in good health. The sequencing sample was made of central memory CD4+ T cells from blood. Read as DNA, the sequence is TGTGCCAGCAGCTGGCAACAGGGGGCAATAGCGAATGAAAAACTGTTTTTT. The translation is CASSWQQGAIANEKLFF.